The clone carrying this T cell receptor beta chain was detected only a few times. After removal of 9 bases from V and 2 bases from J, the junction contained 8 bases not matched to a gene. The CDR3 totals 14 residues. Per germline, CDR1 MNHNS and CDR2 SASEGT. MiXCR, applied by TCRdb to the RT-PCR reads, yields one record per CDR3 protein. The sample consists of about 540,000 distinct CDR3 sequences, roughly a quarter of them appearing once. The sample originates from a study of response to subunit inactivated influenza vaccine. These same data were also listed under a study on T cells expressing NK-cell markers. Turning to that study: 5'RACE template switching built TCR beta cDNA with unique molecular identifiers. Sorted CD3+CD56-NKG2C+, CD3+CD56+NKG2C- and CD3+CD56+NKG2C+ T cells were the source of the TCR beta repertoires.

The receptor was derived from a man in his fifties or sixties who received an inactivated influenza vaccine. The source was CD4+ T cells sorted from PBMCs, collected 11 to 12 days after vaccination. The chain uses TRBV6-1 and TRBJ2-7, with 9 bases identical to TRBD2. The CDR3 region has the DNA TGTGCCAGTTTGGGACTAGCCGTCCCCTACGAGCAGTACTTC. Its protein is CASLGLAVPYEQYF.